These 10 T cell receptor beta chains were sequenced from one sample in a study of T cell repertoires in cytomegalovirus infection. TCRdb re-derived calls from the reads in MiXCR, one entry per CDR3 protein. The table has approximately 180,000 distinct CDR3 sequences, about 20% seen once. The sequencing input was PBMCs. Source of these receptors: a human donor in good health (CMV status not recorded). Some clones in this sample may be carry-over from other donors' samples.

This sequence joins TRBV30 and TRBJ2-1; 8 nucleotides line up with TRBD2. J was trimmed by 2 bases and V by 5 bases; bases with no gene match: 5. The germline CDR1 and CDR2 sequences are GTSNPN and SVGIG (reference sequence). This CDR3 comprises 14 residues. CDR3 nucleotides: TGTGCCTGGGAGCGGGAGATGACCTACAATGAGCAGTTCTTC. It specifies CAWEREMTYNEQFF.

The chain joins TRBV28 to TRBJ2-7, with TRBD1 as a possible D gene (6 bases). CDR3 length: 16 amino acids. Germline lookup yields CDR1 MDHEN and CDR2 SYDVKM. V lost 3 bases and J 6 bases, leaving 21 bases between the germline ends. Here the CDR3 DNA reads TGTGCCAGCAGTTTCCTCAGGGGTTCGGGGATGGGCGAGCAGTACTTC. As protein: CASSFLRGSGMGEQYF.

The table lists this clonotype with many counts. The chain carries TRBV19 and TRBJ2-2; weak D call: TRBD1 (6 bases). The CDR3 runs to 13 residues. CDR1 LNHDA and CDR2 SQIVND come from the germline V gene (reference sequence). The V and J ends lost 5 bases and 3 bases respectively, with 7 bases between them. The CDR3 spells CASSDRYTGELFF. The CDR3 nucleotides are TGTGCCAGTAGTGACAGGTACACCGGGGAGCTGTTTTTT.

This clonotype was counted a few times. The chain carries TRBV7-6 and TRBJ1-2; D not certain. CDR1 SGHVS and CDR2 FNYEAQ come from the germline V gene. CDR3 length: 12 residues. V was cut by 5 bases and J by 8 bases, with 12 bases left in between. This chain's CDR3 is CASSPGSYGYTF. DNA for the CDR3: TGTGCCAGCAGCCCCGGGAGCTACGGCTACACCTTC.

This clonotype was observed a handful of times. The chain carries TRBV15 and TRBJ2-7; D possibly corresponds to TRBD2 (5 bases). CDR1 and CDR2 (germline): LNHNV, YYDKDF (reference sequence). Trimming pared 8 bases from V and 5 bases from J, leaving 13 bases between. This CDR3 is 12 amino acids long. The CDR3 region is CATSRPGNEQYF. In DNA form, the CDR3 reads TGTGCCACCTCGCGCCCCGGGAACGAGCAGTACTTC. Complete variable domain (other parts from reference TRBV15 and TRBJ2-7): DAMVIQNPRYQVTQFGKPVTLSCSQTLNHNVMYWYQQKSSQAPKLLFHYYDKDFNNEADTPDNFQSRRPNTSFCFLDIRSPGLGDTAMYLCATSRPGNEQYFGPGTRLTVT.

This clonotype was recorded only once. The genes are TRBV23-1 and TRBJ1-6; 7 nucleotides line up with TRBD1. TRBV23-1 is identified as an open reading frame with a role that is uncertain. The CDR3 loop spans 17 amino acids. With V trimmed by 0 bases and J by 1 base, 3 bases remained unmatched. Here the CDR3 reads CASSQSTGESYNSPLHF. The CDR3 DNA reads TGCGCCAGCAGTCAATCAACAGGGGAATCCTATAATTCACCCCTCCACTTT.

This clonotype was seen repeatedly, ten times or more. The chain joins TRBV5-4 to TRBJ2-1; 9 bases map to TRBD2. Germline CDR1 SGHNT, CDR2 YYREEE (reference sequence). The CDR3 is made up of 12 amino acids. V dropped 10 bases and J dropped 10; count of bases not matched to a gene: 9. CDR3 sequence: CAGRREGGEQFF. For the CDR3, the DNA is TGTGCCGGACGGCGGGAGGGCGGGGAGCAGTTCTTC.

This clonotype was observed many times. This chain connects TRBV12-3 or TRBV12-4 to TRBJ2-7, with 9 bases matching TRBD2. The CDR3 is 15 residues long. Trimming took 2 bases from V and 2 from J; bases not matched to a gene: 4. The CDR3: CASSLRAGGTYEQYF. The CDR3 coding sequence is TGTGCCAGCAGTTTAAGGGCGGGAGGGACCTACGAGCAGTACTTC.

This clonotype showed up just a few times. The V gene is TRBV19, the J gene TRBJ1-1; 7 bases match TRBD1. CDR3 length: 13 residues. Germline V lookup: CDR1 LNHDA, CDR2 SQIVND (reference sequence). The J segment lost 4 bases and the V segment lost 1 base, leaving 0 bases of the junction unmatched. CDR3 amino acids: CASSIGQGTEAFF. Here the CDR3 DNA reads TGTGCCAGTAGTATAGGACAGGGCACTGAAGCTTTCTTT.

This clonotype was counted only a few times. The chain is built from TRBV28 and TRBJ2-1, with no clear D. The CDR3 totals 15 residues. Germline CDR1 MDHEN, CDR2 SYDVKM. The V and J ends lost 7 bases and 4 bases respectively, with 17 bases between them. The CDR3 spells CASISAAGRYNEQFF. The CDR3 DNA sequence: TGTGCCAGCATCAGTGCGGCCGGACGGTACAATGAGCAGTTCTTC. The full variable domain, with the rest looked up from reference TRBV28 and TRBJ2-1, is DVKVTQSSRYLVKRTGEKVFLECVQDMDHENMFWYRQDPGLGLRLIYFSYDVKMKEKGDIPEGYSVSREKKERFSLILESASTNQTSMYLCASISAAGRYNEQFFGPGTRLTVL.